This TCR beta chain was retrieved from a study of cytomegalovirus exposure and HLA in healthy donors. Healthy bone marrow donors made up the cohort. Primers: 60 Vbeta forward and 13 Jbeta reverse. Here immunoSEQ multiplex PCR was the method, and the copy in TCRdb shows in-frame clones only, minus some. The sample has around 86,000 clones; less than 8% are singletons. Trimming removed 0 bases at V and 4 bases at J, with 9 bases between. Germline CDR1 is MGHRA and CDR2 is YSYEKL. This CDR3 comprises 14 residues. The sequence was obtained from a man aged 50 or older in good health and CMV-seronegative. The chain joins TRBV4-1 to TRBJ1-2, with a possible D match to TRBD1 (6 bases). The sequencing input was PBMCs. The CDR3 here is CASSQDTGPYGYTF. CDR3 DNA sequence: TGCGCCAGCAGCCAAGATACAGGGCCCTATGGCTACACCTTC.